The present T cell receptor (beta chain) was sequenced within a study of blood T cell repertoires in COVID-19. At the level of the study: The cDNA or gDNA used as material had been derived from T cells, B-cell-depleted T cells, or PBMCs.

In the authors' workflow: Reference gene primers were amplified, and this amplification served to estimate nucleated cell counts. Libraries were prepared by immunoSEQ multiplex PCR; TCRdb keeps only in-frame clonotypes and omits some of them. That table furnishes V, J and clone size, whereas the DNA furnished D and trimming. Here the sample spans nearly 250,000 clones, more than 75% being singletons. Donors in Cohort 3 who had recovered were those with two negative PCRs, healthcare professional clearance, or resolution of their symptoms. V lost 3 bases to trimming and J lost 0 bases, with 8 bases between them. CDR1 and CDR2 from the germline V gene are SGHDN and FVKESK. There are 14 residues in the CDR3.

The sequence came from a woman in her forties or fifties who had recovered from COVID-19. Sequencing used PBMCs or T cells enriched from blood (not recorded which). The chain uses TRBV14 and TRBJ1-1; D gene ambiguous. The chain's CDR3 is CASSHAGMNTEAFF. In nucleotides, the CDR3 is TGTGCCAGCAGCCACGCCGGGATGAACACTGAAGCTTTCTTT.